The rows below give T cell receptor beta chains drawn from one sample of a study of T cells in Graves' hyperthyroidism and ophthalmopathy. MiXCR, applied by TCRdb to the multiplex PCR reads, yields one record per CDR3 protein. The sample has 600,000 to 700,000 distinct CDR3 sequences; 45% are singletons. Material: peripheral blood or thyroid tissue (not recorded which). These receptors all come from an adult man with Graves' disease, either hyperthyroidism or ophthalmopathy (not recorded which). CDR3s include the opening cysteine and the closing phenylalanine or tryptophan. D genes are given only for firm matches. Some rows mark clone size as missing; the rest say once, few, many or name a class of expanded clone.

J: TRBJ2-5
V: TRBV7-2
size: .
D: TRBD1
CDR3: CASSQGTGVQETQYF
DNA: TGTGCCAGCAGCCAAGGGACAGGGGTTCAAGAGACCCAGTACTTC

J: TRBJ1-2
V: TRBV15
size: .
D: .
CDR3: CATSSPRDGDYGYTF
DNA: TGTGCCACCAGCAGTCCGCGGGACGGGGACTATGGCTACACCTTC

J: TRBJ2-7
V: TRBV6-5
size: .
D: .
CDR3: CASSEAGSDYEQYF
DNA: TGTGCCAGCAGTGAAGCGGGCAGCGATTACGAGCAGTACTTC

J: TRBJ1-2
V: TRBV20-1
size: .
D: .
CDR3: CSARDTGQVVYGYTF
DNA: TGCAGTGCTAGAGATACGGGCCAGGTCGTTTATGGCTACACCTTC

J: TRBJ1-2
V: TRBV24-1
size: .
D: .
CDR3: CATSDFVGQSYTF
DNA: TGTGCCACCAGTGATTTTGTCGGACAAAGCTACACCTTC

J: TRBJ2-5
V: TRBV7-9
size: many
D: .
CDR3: CASSLARGRETQYF
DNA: TGTGCCAGCAGCTTAGCTCGGGGGAGGGAGACCCAGTACTTC

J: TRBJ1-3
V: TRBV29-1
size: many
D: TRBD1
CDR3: CSVEGQGIGNTIYF
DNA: TGCAGCGTTGAAGGACAGGGGATCGGAAACACCATATATTTT

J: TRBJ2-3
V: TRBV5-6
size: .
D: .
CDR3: CASSSLSTDTQYF
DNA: TGTGCCAGCAGCTCTTTGAGCACAGATACGCAGTATTTT

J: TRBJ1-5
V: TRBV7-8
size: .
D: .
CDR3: CASSTEGGGFISSDQPQHF
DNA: TGTGCCAGCAGCACGGAAGGGGGGGGGTTTATTAGTAGTGATCAGCCCCAGCATTTT

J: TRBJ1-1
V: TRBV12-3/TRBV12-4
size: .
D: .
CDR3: CASSLQGFSEAFF
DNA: TGTGCCAGCAGTTTACAGGGTTTTTCTGAAGCTTTCTTT

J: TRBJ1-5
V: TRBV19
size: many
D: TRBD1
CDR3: CASSVDRGSNQPQHF
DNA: TGTGCCAGTAGTGTGGACAGGGGGAGCAATCAGCCCCAGCATTTT

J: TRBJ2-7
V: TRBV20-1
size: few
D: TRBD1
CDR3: CSARKPGQPISYEQYF
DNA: TGCAGTGCTAGAAAACCGGGACAGCCCATCTCCTACGAGCAGTACTTC

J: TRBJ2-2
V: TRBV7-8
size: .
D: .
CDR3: CASSIETGELFF
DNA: TGTGCCAGCAGCATAGAAACCGGGGAGCTGTTTTTT

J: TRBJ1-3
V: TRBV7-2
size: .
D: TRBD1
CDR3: CASSPGTGTENTIYF
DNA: TGTGCCAGCAGCCCCGGGACAGGGACTGAAAACACCATATATTTT

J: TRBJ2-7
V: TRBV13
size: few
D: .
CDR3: CAASKRGRTYEQYF
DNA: TGTGCCGCCAGCAAAAGGGGCAGAACCTACGAGCAGTACTTC

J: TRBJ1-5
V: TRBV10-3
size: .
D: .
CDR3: CAISESVSNQPQHF
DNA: TGTGCCATCAGTGAGTCGGTCAGTAATCAGCCCCAGCATTTT

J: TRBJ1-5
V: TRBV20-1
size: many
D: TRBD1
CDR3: CSARAPTGSNQPQHF
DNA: TGCAGTGCTAGAGCGCCGACAGGGAGCAATCAGCCCCAGCATTTT

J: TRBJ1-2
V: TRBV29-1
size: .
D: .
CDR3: CSATVSSGNTF
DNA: TGCAGCGCGACAGTCTCGTCTGGAAACACCTTC

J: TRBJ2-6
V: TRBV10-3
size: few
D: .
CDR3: CASTRGVSGANVLTF
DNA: TGTGCCAGCACCCGTGGGGTCTCTGGGGCCAACGTCCTGACTTTC

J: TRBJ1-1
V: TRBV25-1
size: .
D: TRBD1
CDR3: CASSLPRGAEAFF
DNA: TGTGCCAGCAGTTTACCCAGGGGGGCTGAAGCTTTCTTT

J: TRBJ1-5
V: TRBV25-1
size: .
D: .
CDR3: CARQGTWPQHF
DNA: TGTGCCAGACAGGGTACGTGGCCCCAGCATTTT

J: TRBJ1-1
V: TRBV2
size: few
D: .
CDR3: CASSETPGTEAFF
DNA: TGTGCCAGCAGTGAGACACCGGGCACTGAAGCTTTCTTT

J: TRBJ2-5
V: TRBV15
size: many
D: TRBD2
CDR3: CATSNPYSLLAEQETQYF
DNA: TGTGCCACCAGCAATCCGTACAGTCTGCTAGCGGAACAAGAGACCCAGTACTTC

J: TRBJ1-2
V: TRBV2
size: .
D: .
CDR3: CASSEEAGPHGYTF
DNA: TGTGCCAGCAGTGAAGAGGCGGGGCCCCATGGCTACACCTTC

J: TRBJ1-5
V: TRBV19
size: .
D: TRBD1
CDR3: CASGGTAPDQPQHF
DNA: TGTGCCAGTGGAGGGACAGCCCCTGATCAGCCCCAGCATTTT

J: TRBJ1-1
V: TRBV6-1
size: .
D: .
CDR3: CASSTTLSEAFF
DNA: TGTGCCAGCAGCACTACTCTATCTGAAGCTTTCTTT

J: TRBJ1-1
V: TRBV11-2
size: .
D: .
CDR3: CASSGGRTNTEAFF
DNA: TGTGCCAGCAGCGGGGGACGGACGAACACTGAAGCTTTCTTT

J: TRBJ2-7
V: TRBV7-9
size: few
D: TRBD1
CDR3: CASSDGTGMIYEQYF
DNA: TGTGCCAGCAGCGACGGGACAGGGATGATCTACGAGCAGTACTTC

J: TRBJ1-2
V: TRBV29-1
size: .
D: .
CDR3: CSVEDSGLFYGYTF
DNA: TGCAGCGTTGAAGACAGCGGTCTTTTCTATGGCTACACCTTC

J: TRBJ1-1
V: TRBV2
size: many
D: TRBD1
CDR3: CASSGTGGFTEAFF
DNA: TGTGCCAGCAGCGGGACAGGGGGCTTTACTGAAGCTTTCTTT

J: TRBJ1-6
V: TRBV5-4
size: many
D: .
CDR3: CASSLEGAGATRSPLHF
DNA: TGTGCCAGCAGCTTGGAAGGGGCAGGGGCGACGAGGTCACCCCTCCACTTT

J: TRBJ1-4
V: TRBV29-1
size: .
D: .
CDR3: CSVLIGTTSEKLFF
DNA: TGCAGCGTTTTAATCGGTACAACTAGTGAAAAACTGTTTTTT

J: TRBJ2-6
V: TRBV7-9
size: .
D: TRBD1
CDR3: CATSAPKGAGTGANVLTF
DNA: TGTGCCACCAGTGCCCCGAAGGGGGCAGGGACCGGGGCCAACGTCCTGACTTTC

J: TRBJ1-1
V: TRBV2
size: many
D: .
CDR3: CASRGTKRDTEAFF
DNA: TGTGCCAGCAGAGGAACAAAACGGGACACTGAAGCTTTCTTT

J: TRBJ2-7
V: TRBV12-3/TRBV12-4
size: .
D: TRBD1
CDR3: CASSHPTGGLREQYF
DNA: TGTGCCAGCAGTCACCCGACAGGGGGCCTTAGGGAGCAGTACTTC

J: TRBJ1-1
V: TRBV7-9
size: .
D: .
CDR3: CASSLMPGNTEAFF
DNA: TGTGCCAGCAGCTTAATGCCGGGGAACACTGAAGCTTTCTTT

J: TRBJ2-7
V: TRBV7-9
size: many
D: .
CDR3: CASSAQGSYEQYF
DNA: TGTGCCAGCAGCGCACAGGGTAGTTACGAGCAGTACTTC

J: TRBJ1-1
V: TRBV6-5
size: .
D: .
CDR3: CASSYDRANTEAFF
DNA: TGTGCCAGCAGTTATGATCGCGCGAACACTGAAGCTTTCTTT

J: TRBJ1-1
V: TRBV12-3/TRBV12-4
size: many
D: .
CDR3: CASSPDRYTEAFF
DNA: TGTGCCAGCAGTCCGGACCGATACACTGAAGCTTTCTTT

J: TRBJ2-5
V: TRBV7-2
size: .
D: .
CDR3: CASSLGRFGETQYF
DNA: TGTGCCAGCAGCTTGGGGAGATTCGGAGAGACCCAGTACTTC

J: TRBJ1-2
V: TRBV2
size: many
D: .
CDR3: CASSEQWRGSYTF
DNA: TGTGCCAGCAGCGAACAATGGCGGGGGAGCTACACCTTC

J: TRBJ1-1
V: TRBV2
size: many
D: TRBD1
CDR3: CASRGRGTNTEAFF
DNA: TGTGCCAGCAGGGGCAGGGGGACGAACACTGAAGCTTTCTTT

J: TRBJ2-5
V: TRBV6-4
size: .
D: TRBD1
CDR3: CASSDDRGLQTQYF
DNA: TGTGCCAGCAGTGACGACAGGGGGTTGCAGACCCAGTACTTC

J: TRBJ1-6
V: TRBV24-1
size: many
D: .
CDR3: CATSTGKENSPLHF
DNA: TGTGCCACCTCCACAGGGAAAGAGAATTCACCCCTCCACTTT

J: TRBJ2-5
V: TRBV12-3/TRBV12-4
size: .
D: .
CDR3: CASSLLGGTPGTQYF
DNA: TGTGCCAGCAGTTTATTAGGCGGGACTCCGGGGACCCAGTACTTC

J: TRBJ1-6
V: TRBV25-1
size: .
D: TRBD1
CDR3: CASQGGRYNSPLHF
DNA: TGTGCGAGCCAGGGGGGCCGCTATAATTCACCCCTCCACTTT

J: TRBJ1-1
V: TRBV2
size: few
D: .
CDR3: CASSPPLGLDTEAFF
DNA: TGTGCCAGCAGTCCGCCGTTGGGACTTGACACTGAAGCTTTCTTT

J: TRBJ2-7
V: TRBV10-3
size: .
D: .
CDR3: CAVSESTGSYEQYF
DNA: TGTGCCGTCAGTGAGTCGACAGGCTCCTACGAGCAGTACTTC

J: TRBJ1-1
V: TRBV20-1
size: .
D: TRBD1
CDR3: CSARDPDRGPEAFF
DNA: TGCAGTGCTAGAGATCCGGACAGGGGGCCTGAAGCTTTCTTT